This TCR beta chain was recovered during a study of cytomegalovirus exposure and HLA in healthy donors. The study ran its PCR with 60 Vbeta and 13 Jbeta primers. Using immunoSEQ multiplex PCR, the repertoire was profiled, and TCRdb retains in-frame clones only, with some absent. The sample holds some 200,000 clones; less than 80% are singletons and the top ten take about 0.22%. CDR3 size: 16 residues. CDR1 is SEHNR, CDR2 FQNEAQ, per germline (reference sequence). V lost 5 bases and J lost 2, with 18 bases in between. Notes on this clone: The antigen remains unidentified.

Regarding the study as a whole: Several of the most significant clusters appeared linked to common viral pathogens, based on a later analysis. One variant, a missense change in DCLRE1C, was linked in a later analysis to TCR beta V- and J-gene trimming.

This sequence joins TRBV7-9 and TRBJ1-2, with D possibly matching TRBD1 (6 bases). This receptor was identified in a girl aged 2-9 years in good health and CMV-seronegative. What was sequenced was PBMCs. The CDR3 bases are TGTGCCAGCAGCCCCCCCTCTTGGGACACCAACTATGGCTACACCTTC. This gives the protein CASSPPSWDTNYGYTF.